This T cell receptor beta chain was recorded in a study of Graves' ophthalmopathy and Graves' hyperthyroidism. This clonotype showed up just a few times. No antigen is known for it. Hyperthyroidism cases were recent diagnoses of under 2 months' duration in people aged 18 to 65. The PBMCs originated from roughly 10 ml of fresh peripheral blood. CDR3 size: 17 residues. V was pared by 11 bases and J by 4 bases, with 10 bases of the junction left unmatched. Per the germline V gene, CDR1 is SNHLY and CDR2 is FYNNEI. Study conclusions and caveats: Blood contained most expanded thyroid clonotypes exceeding 0.001 frequency. In predicting ophthalmopathy progression, the model reached approximately 70% sensitivity and around 72% specificity.

As the template, RNA transcripts were used to amplify TCR beta CDR3 regions. A first-round RT-PCR used HTBI primers, followed by a second-round multiplex PCR. TCRdb ran MiXCR on the multiplex PCR reads and lists one entry per CDR3 protein. The sample holds hundreds of thousands of distinct CDR3 sequences, about 20% seen once. The sample was peripheral blood. The TCR comes from a young woman with stable Graves' hyperthyroidism. Some clones in this sample may be carry-over from other donors' samples. V usage is TRBV2 and J usage is TRBJ2-2, with 16 bases aligning to TRBD2. The CDR3 reads CAGTGTSGGAGTGELFF. The CDR3 nucleotides are TGTGCCGGTACCGGGACTAGCGGGGGGGCCGGCACCGGGGAGCTGTTTTTT.